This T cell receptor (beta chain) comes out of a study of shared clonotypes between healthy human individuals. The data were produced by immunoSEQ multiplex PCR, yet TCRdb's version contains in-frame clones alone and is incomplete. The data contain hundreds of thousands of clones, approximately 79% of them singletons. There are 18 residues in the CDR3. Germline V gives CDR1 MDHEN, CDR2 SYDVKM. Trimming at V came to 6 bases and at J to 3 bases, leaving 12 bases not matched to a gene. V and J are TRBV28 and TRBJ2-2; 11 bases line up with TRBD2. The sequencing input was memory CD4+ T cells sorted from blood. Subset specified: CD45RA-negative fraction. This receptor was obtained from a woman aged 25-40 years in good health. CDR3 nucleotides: TGTGCCAGCAGCCGGATAGCGGGAGGGCCCTCTTACACCGGGGAGCTGTTTTTT. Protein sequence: CASSRIAGGPSYTGELFF.